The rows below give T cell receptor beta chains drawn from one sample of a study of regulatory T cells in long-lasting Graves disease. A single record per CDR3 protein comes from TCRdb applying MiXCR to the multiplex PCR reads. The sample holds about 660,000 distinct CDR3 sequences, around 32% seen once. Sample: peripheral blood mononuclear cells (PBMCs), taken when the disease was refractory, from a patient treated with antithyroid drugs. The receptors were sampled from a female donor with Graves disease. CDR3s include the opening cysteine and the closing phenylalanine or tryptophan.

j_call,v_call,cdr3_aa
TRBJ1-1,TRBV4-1,CASSLRGSPLNSEAFF
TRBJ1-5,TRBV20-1,CSASLGQANQPQHF
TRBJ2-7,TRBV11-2,CASSDGGMAHEQYF
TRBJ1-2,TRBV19,CASSIVTGYGYTF
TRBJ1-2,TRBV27,CASSPHTWPYGYTF
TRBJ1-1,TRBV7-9,CASSLYGQGGPEAFF
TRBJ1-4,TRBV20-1,CSAQGLTEKLFF
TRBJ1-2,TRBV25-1,CASSSRARGSYGYTF
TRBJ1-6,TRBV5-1,CASSLIPGTYNSPLHF
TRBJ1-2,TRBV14,CASSQWTANYGYTF
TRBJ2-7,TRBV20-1,CSASSQGFTVEQYF
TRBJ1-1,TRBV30,CAWSSGQGMVAEAFF
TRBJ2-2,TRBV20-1,CSARASGRFSGELFF
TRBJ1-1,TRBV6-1,CASRQGANTEAFF
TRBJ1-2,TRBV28,CASSRALSMGYTF
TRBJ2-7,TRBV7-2,CASSSARDRWYEQYF
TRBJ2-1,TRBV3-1,CASSQGKRVGNEQFF
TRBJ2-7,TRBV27,CASAWDRGNEQYF
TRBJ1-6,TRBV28,CASSSGGARFNSPLHF
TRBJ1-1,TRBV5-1,CASSSGQGCTEAFF
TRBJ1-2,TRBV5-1,CASSLDNSYYGYTF
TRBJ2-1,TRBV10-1,CASSGQASNEQFF
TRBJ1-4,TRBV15,CATRGFGDEKLFF
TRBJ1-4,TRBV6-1,CASSPGQGSTNEKLFF
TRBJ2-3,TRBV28,CASSPLAPSTDTQYF
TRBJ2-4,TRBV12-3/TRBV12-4,CASSRTNIQYF